Shown below are 27 T cell receptor beta chains from a single sample sequenced in a study of T cell repertoires in cytomegalovirus infection (dated by TCRdb to about 2019). Their cognate antigens are unknown. Per the publication, the treatment or condition label means: in vitro stimulation with specific CMV peptide epitopes to enrich CMV-specific T cells. The run used an Illumina HiSeq 1500. TCRdb ran its own pipeline on the public reads, namely fastp trimming at Q25 and MiXCR clone calling, and kept in-frame beta chains. Each CDR3 protein gets just one entry, which takes the most common genes and DNA from the rows behind it. The sample table holds roughly 730,000 distinct CDR3 sequences, of which about 30% were seen once. The ten most abundant clones make up 15% to 20% of the sample. Specimen: cultured PBMCs, collected from culture after CMV antigen stimulation. All receptors come from a human donor in good health (CMV status not recorded). Some clones in this sample may be carry-over from other donors' samples.

The chain recombines TRBV5-1 with TRBJ1-2; 9 nucleotides agree with TRBD1. The CDR3 loop spans 14 amino acids. The trim removed 4 bases at V and 8 bases at J, leaving 9 bases unmatched. Per the germline V gene, CDR1 is SGHRS and CDR2 is YFSETQ. This chain's CDR3 is CASSLASGQGGYTF. CDR3 bases: TGCGCCAGCAGCCTAGCTTCGGGACAGGGAGGCTACACCTTC.

This clonotype was recorded many times. V usage is TRBV12-3 or TRBV12-4 and J usage is TRBJ1-1; D unresolved. CDR3 length: 12 residues. V was cut by 6 bases and J by 11 bases, with 16 bases left in between. Written as DNA, the CDR3 is TGTGCCAGCAGCTCAAACGGCGTCGGGGCTTTCTTT. This sequence encodes CASSSNGVGAFF.

V and J are TRBV7-2 and TRBJ2-1; 7 nucleotides agree with TRBD1. The CDR3 consists of 14 residues. The V and J ends lost 1 base and 6 bases, in that order; junction bases with no gene match: 3. The germline gives CDR1 SGHTA, CDR2 FQGNSA. The CDR3 region has the DNA TGTGCCAGCAGCTTAGTGAGGGGGCTCAATGAGCAGTTCTTC. It codes for CASSLVRGLNEQFF.

This chain connects TRBV7-6 to TRBJ1-3; D uncertain. Germline CDR1 SGHVS, CDR2 FNYEAQ. V was pared by 4 bases and J by 7 bases, with 14 bases between. The CDR3 has 14 amino acids. CDR3 bases: TGTGCCAGCAGCTCCGCGACTTCAGCGAACACCATATATTTT. This encodes CASSSATSANTIYF.

The rearrangement links TRBV5-1 to TRBJ1-4; a possible D gene is TRBD1 (6 bases). This CDR3 is built from 15 residues. CDR1 and CDR2 from the germline V gene are SGHRS and YFSETQ. Trimming removed 0 bases at V and 4 bases at J, with 10 bases between. CDR3 sequence (DNA): TGCGCCAGCAGCTTGGAAGGGGGAGTTAATGAAAAACTGTTTTTT. It specifies CASSLEGGVNEKLFF. The entire variable domain, with the rest obtained from reference TRBV5-1 and TRBJ1-4, is as follows: KAGVTQTPRYLIKTRGQQVTLSCSPISGHRSVSWYQQTPGQGLQFLFEYFSETQRNKGNFPGRFSGRQFSNSRSEMNVSTLELGDSALYLCASSLEGGVNEKLFFGSGTQLSVL.

In this sample, this clonotype turned up a few times. This chain uses TRBV10-3 with TRBJ2-3; TRBD2 might be the D (8 bases). Trimming left V 10 bases short and J 6 bases short, with 23 bases between. Germline lookup yields CDR1 ENHRY and CDR2 SYGVKD. This CDR3 comprises 15 residues. The CDR3 region has the DNA TGTGCCACCCAACAGGGGACTAGATGGGGGGATACGCAGTATTTT. Protein product: CATQQGTRWGDTQYF.

This clonotype was detected ten times or more. The V call is TRBV7-2, the J call TRBJ2-3; TRBD2 agrees at 12 bases. V gave up 5 bases and J gave up 2 bases; unmatched junction bases: 5. The CDR3 has 16 amino acids. The V gene's germline CDR1 is SGHTA and CDR2 FQGNSA. CDR3 amino acids: CASSTRLAGATDTQYF. DNA of the CDR3: TGTGCCAGCAGCACAAGACTAGCGGGAGCCACAGATACGCAGTATTTT.

The V gene is TRBV6-1, the J gene TRBJ2-7; TRBD2 agrees at 8 bases. The germline V gene has CDR1 MNHNS and CDR2 SASEGT. There are 13 residues in the CDR3. J was trimmed by 4 bases and V by 10 bases; bases with no gene match: 9. The CDR3 nucleotides are TGTGCCACCCGGGGGGGTGGGACATACGAGCAGTACGTC. This codes for CATRGGGTYEQYV.

This clonotype was observed a handful of times. The V gene is TRBV14, the J gene TRBJ2-1; D is uncertain. CDR1 is SGHDN, CDR2 FVKESK, per germline. With 1 base removed from V and 5 bases from J, the gap between germline ends came to 9 bases. The CDR3 is 14 residues long. The CDR3 region is CASSQGVLHNEQFF. DNA of the CDR3: TGTGCCAGCAGCCAAGGGGTGCTGCACAATGAGCAGTTCTTC.

The genes are TRBV7-6 and TRBJ2-1; D is ambiguous. Germline CDR1 SGHVS, CDR2 FNYEAQ. V lost 3 bases, J lost 8 bases, and 17 bases lay in between. This CDR3 has 15 amino acids. CDR3 DNA: TGTGCCAGCAGCTTGGGCAGGCCTCCCCTCGATGAGCAGTTCTTC. Translated: CASSLGRPPLDEQFF. Full variable domain (missing parts from reference TRBV7-6 and TRBJ2-1): GAGVSQSPRYKVTKRGQDVALRCDPISGHVSLYWYRQALGQGPEFLTYFNYEAQQDKSGLPNDRFSAERPEGSISTLTIQRTEQRDSAMYRCASSLGRPPLDEQFFGPGTRLTVL.

This clonotype was counted between two and nine times. The genes are TRBV7-8 and TRBJ1-6, with a possible D match to TRBD1 (6 bases). The V gene's germline CDR1 is SGHVS and CDR2 FQNEAQ. The CDR3 sequence is 16 residues long. The ends were cut back, 6 bases at V and 10 bases at J, with 22 bases in the middle. The CDR3 DNA reads as TGTGCCAGCAGTCCGGCGGGGGCCGCCTCAGTGTCACCCCTCCACTTT. This sequence encodes CASSPAGAASVSPLHF.

V usage is TRBV29-1 and J usage is TRBJ1-5; D unclear. Between the trimmed V and J ends, which lost 4 bases and 0 bases, there was a span of 16 bases. This CDR3 is built from 16 residues. The germline V gene has CDR1 SQVTM and CDR2 ANQGSEA. The CDR3 reads CSVGGRAAYSNQPQHF. For the CDR3, the DNA is TGCAGCGTTGGCGGACGGGCAGCTTATAGCAATCAGCCCCAGCATTTT.

A word on this clonotype: This sequence may be a read error, since a much larger clone differs from it by one base. This sequence joins TRBV7-8 and TRBJ2-5; D is unresolved. The V end was cut by 5 bases, the J end by 12 bases, with 25 bases between. The CDR3 totals 15 residues. The germline CDR1 and CDR2 sequences are SGHVS and FQNEAQ. The CDR3 DNA is TGTGCCAGCAGCCCGCCCCAGGTTCTAGTGGGCCCAAAGTACTTC. It yields the protein CASSPPQVLVGPKYF.

V is TRBV15 and J is TRBJ1-5; D perhaps matches TRBD1 (6 bases). The V end was cut by 1 base, the J end by 5 bases, with 15 bases between. The CDR3 contains 16 residues. From germline, CDR1 is LNHNV and CDR2 YYDKDF (reference sequence). This CDR3 reads CATSRGRRGGHQPQHF. CDR3 DNA sequence: TGTGCCACCAGCAGAGGCCGTCGGGGGGGCCATCAGCCCCAGCATTTT.

This clonotype was recorded many times. This rearrangement joins TRBV7-2 to TRBJ2-7, with TRBD2 matching 9 bases. CDR1 is SGHTA and CDR2 is FQGNSA in the germline V gene. Germline trimming cut 1 base from V and 2 bases from J; bases unmatched to any gene: 3. This CDR3 spans 15 amino acids. CDR3 DNA sequence: TGTGCCAGCAGCTTAGTTTTAGCGGGAGCCTACGAGCAGTACTTC. This encodes CASSLVLAGAYEQYF. The whole variable domain, filled in from reference TRBV7-2 and TRBJ2-7, reads GAGVSQSPSNKVTEKGKDVELRCDPISGHTALYWYRQSLGQGLEFLIYFQGNSAPDKSGLPSDRFSAERTGGSVSTLTIQRTQQEDSAVYLCASSLVLAGAYEQYFGPGTRLTVT.

This clonotype was picked up a small number of times. The chain couples TRBV7-8 to TRBJ1-4; perhaps TRBD1 as D (5 bases). CDR3 length: 14 residues. V was trimmed by 8 bases and J by 0 bases, leaving 10 bases between them. CDR1 and CDR2 (germline): SGHVS, FQNEAQ. Written as DNA, the CDR3 is TGTGCCAGCCGGGGGTGGGCAACTAATGAAAAACTGTTTTTT. It specifies CASRGWATNEKLFF.

This clonotype appeared a few times. V usage is TRBV12-3 or TRBV12-4 and J usage is TRBJ1-5; 9 bases are a match to TRBD1. V was pared by 6 bases and J by 3 bases, with 9 bases of the junction left unmatched. This CDR3 is 16 amino acids long. Written as DNA, the CDR3 is TGTGCCAGCAGCCAGAGGACAGGGGAGGACAATCAGCCCCAGCATTTT. This sequence encodes CASSQRTGEDNQPQHF.

The sample holds many counts of this clonotype. The chain couples TRBV7-2 to TRBJ2-3; 9 bases fit TRBD2. The J segment lost 0 bases and the V segment lost 4 bases, leaving 14 bases of the junction unmatched. CDR1 SGHTA and CDR2 FQGNSA come from the germline V gene. The CDR3 length is 19 residues. This CDR3 is CASSSDPLLAGASTDTQYF. The CDR3 DNA reads TGTGCCAGCAGCTCCGATCCCCTCTTAGCGGGAGCCAGCACAGATACGCAGTATTTT.

This clonotype showed up just a few times. The V and J genes are TRBV12-5 and TRBJ1-5; no reliable D call. Germline V gives CDR1 LGHNT, CDR2 FRNRAP. V lost 0 bases and J lost 1, with 19 bases in between. There are 19 residues in the CDR3. CDR3 in DNA: TGTGCTAGTGGTTTGGTTCTGGATGGGCAGATAGGGAGCAATCAGCCCCAGCATTTT. This encodes CASGLVLDGQIGSNQPQHF.

This clonotype was seen more than once but under ten times. This sequence joins TRBV6-1 and TRBJ1-6; D might be TRBD1 (5 bases). V shed 7 bases and J shed 8 bases, with 12 bases lying between them. This CDR3 comprises 13 residues. Germline V gene data show CDR1 as MNHNS and CDR2 as SASEGT. Written as DNA, the CDR3 is TGTGCCAGCATGGGGACCTCCCATTCACCCCTCCACTTT. Its protein product is CASMGTSHSPLHF.

The genes are TRBV27 and TRBJ1-3; D remains ambiguous. Trimming took 2 bases from V and 2 from J, leaving 7 bases between them. Germline V gives CDR1 MNHEY, CDR2 SMNVEV (reference sequence). The CDR3 sequence is 14 residues long. CDR3 bases: TGTGCCAGCAGTTTAAGAGGGACTGGAAACACCATATATTTT. Protein sequence: CASSLRGTGNTIYF.

This chain joins TRBV6-6 and TRBJ1-1, with unresolved D. CDR1 MNHNY and CDR2 SVGAGI come from the germline V gene (reference sequence). The CDR3 has 12 residues. Trimming cost V 5 bases and J 3 bases, with 7 bases left between them. This chain's CDR3 is CASSHQHTEAFF. The DNA for the CDR3 is TGTGCCAGCAGTCACCAGCACACTGAAGCTTTCTTT.

The V gene is TRBV12-3 or TRBV12-4, the J gene TRBJ1-2; D uncertain. V was shortened by 10 bases and J by 7 bases, with 7 bases between the two germline ends. This CDR3 comprises 9 residues. CDR3 bases: TGTGCCACCGATACTGGCTACACCTTC. Translation gives CATDTGYTF.

CDR3 amino acids: CASSLLDSATDTQYF. The CDR3 DNA reads as TGTGCCAGCTCACTCTTGGACAGTGCCACAGATACGCAGTATTTT. V usage is TRBV18 and J usage is TRBJ2-3, with D possibly being TRBD1 (6 bases). Per germline, CDR1 KGHSH and CDR2 LQKENI. The length of the CDR3 is 15 residues. Trimming removed 4 bases at V and 2 bases at J, with 13 bases between.

The CDR3 sequence is CASSTRHPATGELFF. DNA of the CDR3: TGTGCCAGCAGCACGCGACACCCTGCCACCGGGGAGCTGTTTTTT. The chain employs TRBV7-2 and TRBJ2-2; no clear D. CDR1 is SGHTA and CDR2 is FQGNSA in the germline V gene. This CDR3 is built from 15 residues. V was clipped by 5 bases and J by 4 bases, with 14 bases between them.

This clonotype was picked up a small number of times. The V gene is TRBV19, the J gene TRBJ1-6; the match to TRBD1 covers 8 bases. The J segment lost 11 bases and the V segment lost 4 bases, leaving 10 bases of the junction unmatched. The CDR3 totals 15 residues. Germline CDR1 reads LNHDA; CDR2 reads SQIVND (reference sequence). The CDR3 loop reads CASSKRTGTTPPLHF. The CDR3 bases are TGTGCCAGTAGTAAGCGGACAGGGACAACTCCACCCCTCCACTTT.

The rearrangement links TRBV19 to TRBJ2-1; no reliable D call. V was shortened by 1 base and J by 8 bases, with 12 bases between the two germline ends. There are 14 residues in the CDR3. Germline assignment: CDR1 LNHDA and CDR2 SQIVND (reference sequence). CDR3 loop: CASSIGLRAYEQFF. The CDR3 DNA is TGTGCCAGTAGTATAGGCCTCCGGGCTTATGAGCAGTTCTTC.